The clone carrying this T cell receptor (beta chain) was recorded at least ten times. Its antigen is unidentified. Method: immunoSEQ multiplex PCR; TCRdb's copy keeps in-frame clones and lacks some. Captured here are 35,000 to 40,000 clones, none seen once; the top ten comprise about 6.4%. The data stem from a study of T cells after posttransplantation cyclophosphamide. Overall study findings and caveats: Tissue-infiltrating T cells from skin or gut overlapped little with blood T cells. Recipient CMV seropositivity and CMV reactivation strongly tracked TRB clonality.

This sequence was found in a man aged 25-45 years in good health and a related stem cell transplant donor. The sample taken for sequencing was PBMCs.

The CDR3 bases are TGTGCCAGCAGTTACTCTAACAGGGTTCAGAGGACTGAAGCTTTCTTT. Encoded protein: CASSYSNRVQRTEAFF. V is TRBV6-5 and J is TRBJ1-1; D possibly corresponds to TRBD1 (6 bases). Germline V gene lookup returns CDR1 MNHEY and CDR2 SVGAGI. Trimming took 0 bases from V and 5 from J, leaving 16 bases between them. CDR3 length equals 16 residues.